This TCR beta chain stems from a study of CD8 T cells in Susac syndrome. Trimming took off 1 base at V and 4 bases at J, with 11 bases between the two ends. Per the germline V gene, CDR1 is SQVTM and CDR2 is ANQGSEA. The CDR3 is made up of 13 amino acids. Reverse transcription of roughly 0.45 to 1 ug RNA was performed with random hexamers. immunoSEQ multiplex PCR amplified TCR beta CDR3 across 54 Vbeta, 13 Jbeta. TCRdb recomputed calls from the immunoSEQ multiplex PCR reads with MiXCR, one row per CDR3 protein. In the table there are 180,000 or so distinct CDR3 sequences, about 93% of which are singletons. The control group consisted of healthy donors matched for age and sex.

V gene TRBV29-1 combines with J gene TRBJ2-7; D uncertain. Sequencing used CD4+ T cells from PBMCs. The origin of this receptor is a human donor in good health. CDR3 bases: TGCAGCGTTGAAGTAAGTGGGGTGTACGAGCAGTACTTC. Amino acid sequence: CSVEVSGVYEQYF.